One sample yielded the 20 T cell receptor beta chains listed below, sequenced in a study of Ad26.COV2.S vaccination and SARS-CoV-2 variants. The sample's treatment: about 20 received Ad26.COV2.S at low or high dose, single or two shots; several received placebo; per-sample allocation not given. Collection of samples fell on day 63 after the first vaccine or placebo injection. Repertoires were generated with immunoSEQ multiplex PCR, while TCRdb's copy carries only in-frame clones and drops some. The sample has 440,000 or so clones, about 90% seen once. The sequencing here drew on peripheral blood, taken in a trial of Ad26.COV2.S vaccine versus placebo. The receptors here all came from a person between 18 and 65 years old who received the Ad26.COV2.S COVID-19 vaccine or a placebo.

In this sample, this clone turned up once. V and J are TRBV4-1 and TRBJ2-7; D unclear. Germline CDR1 and CDR2: MGHRA and YSYEKL. Trimming shortened V by 1 base and J by 5 bases, and 18 bases separated the two germline ends. CDR3 size: 16 residues. Written as DNA, the CDR3 is TGCGCCAGCAGCCAAGGACTTGAGGACCCCCTCAACGAGCAGTACTTC. This sequence encodes CASSQGLEDPLNEQYF.

The rearrangement links TRBV7-6 to TRBJ1-6, with D perhaps TRBD1 (6 bases). The germline V and J ends were trimmed by 6 bases and 8 bases, with 14 bases remaining between them. The germline V gene encodes CDR1 SGHVS and CDR2 FNYEAQ. This CDR3 contains 14 residues. CDR3 residues: CASSTEQGYSPLHF. CDR3 bases: TGTGCCAGCAGTACCGAGCAGGGGTATTCACCCCTCCACTTT.

The chain employs TRBV28 and TRBJ2-1, with 7 bases matching TRBD2. J was trimmed by 2 bases and V by 5 bases; bases with no gene match: 9. The V gene's germline CDR1 is MDHEN and CDR2 SYDVKM. The CDR3 consists of 16 residues. The CDR3 here is CASSPPGRATYNEQFF. The DNA of the CDR3 is TGTGCCAGCAGTCCCCCGGGGAGGGCCACCTACAATGAGCAGTTCTTC.

CDR3 region: CASSPTGTTNQPQHF. The CDR3, as DNA: TGTGCCAGCAGCCCCACCGGGACAACAAATCAGCCCCAGCATTTT. The V call is TRBV7-2, the J call TRBJ1-5; maybe TRBD1 (6 bases). The CDR3 sequence is 15 residues long. Germline V gene lookup returns CDR1 SGHTA and CDR2 FQGNSA. V was pared by 5 bases and J by 4 bases, with 15 bases between.

This clone was detected only a few times. The chain recombines TRBV3-1 (or the pseudogene TRBV3-2) with TRBJ2-7; 8 bases match TRBD2. The germline gives CDR1 LGHDT, CDR2 YNNKEL (reference sequence). The CDR3 runs 15 residues. With V trimmed by 5 bases and J by 2 bases, 8 bases remained unmatched. CDR3 sequence: CASSYRLALPYEQYF. The CDR3 region has the DNA TGTGCCAGCAGCTATCGACTAGCGCTACCCTACGAGCAGTACTTC.

V usage is TRBV28 and J usage is TRBJ2-2; TRBD1 agrees at 10 bases. Germline V CDR1 and CDR2: MDHEN, SYDVKM. V was clipped by 6 bases and J by 5 bases; unmatched bases: 12. CDR3 length: 17 residues. CDR3: CASSPLWGTGVTGELFF. The CDR3 nucleotides are TGTGCCAGCAGCCCCCTGTGGGGGACAGGGGTGACCGGGGAGCTGTTTTTT.

The chain combines TRBV6-5 with TRBJ2-5, with TRBD2 matching 11 bases. V lost 9 bases, J lost 5 bases, and 8 bases stayed unmatched. Germline loops: CDR1 MNHEY, CDR2 SVGAGI. CDR3 length equals 14 residues. CDR3 residues: CASGTSGGGETQYF. For the CDR3, the DNA is TGTGCCAGTGGGACTAGCGGAGGGGGGGAGACCCAGTACTTC.

The rearrangement links TRBV6-2 or TRBV6-3 to TRBJ2-7, with D maybe TRBD1 (6 bases). CDR3 length equals 14 residues. V was cut by 5 bases and J by 4 bases, with 15 bases left in between. Per germline, CDR1 MNHEY and CDR2 SVGEGT. As DNA, the CDR3 is TGTGCCAGCAGTCGCTGGGACACTTTTTACGAGCAGTACTTC. This encodes CASSRWDTFYEQYF.

This chain uses TRBV7-2 with TRBJ2-7; unclear D gene. The CDR3 has 12 amino acids. Germline lookup yields CDR1 SGHTA and CDR2 FQGNSA. Trimming took 5 bases from V and 6 from J, leaving 11 bases between them. The CDR3 region has the DNA TGTGCCAGCAGCCAGGCTCTGGGCGAGCAGTACTTC. It is translated as CASSQALGEQYF.

This clone has a handful of counts. This chain joins TRBV7-6 and TRBJ2-7; D call uncertain. Germline values: CDR1 SGHVS, CDR2 FNYEAQ. The length of the CDR3 is 14 residues. V dropped 2 bases and J dropped 5 bases, with 13 bases sitting between them. The CDR3 coding sequence is TGTGCCAGCAGCTTATCAGGTTCCCTGGACGAGCAGTACTTC. Its translation: CASSLSGSLDEQYF.

This clone has only one observation. The sample contains more than one DNA sequence encoding this CDR3. The rearrangement joins TRBV5-6 to TRBJ2-7; D possibly corresponds to TRBD1 (6 bases). Looked up from germline, CDR1 is SGHDT and CDR2 is YYEEEE. The V end lost 0 bases, the J end lost 4 bases, and 8 bases lay between the germline ends. The CDR3 consists of 13 residues. CDR3 in amino acids: CASSLGTVYEQYF. CDR3 coding DNA: TGTGCCAGCAGCTTGGGGACAGTATACGAGCAGTACTTC.

This rearrangement joins TRBV10-3 to TRBJ2-2; D possibly corresponds to TRBD1 (6 bases). Per germline, CDR1 ENHRY and CDR2 SYGVKD. The CDR3 has 14 residues. V lost 5 bases, J lost 3 bases, and 10 bases lay in between. CDR3 DNA: TGTGCCATCAGTACCCGGACAGACACCGGGGAGCTGTTTTTT. This encodes CAISTRTDTGELFF.

This chain joins TRBV5-8 and TRBJ2-5; tentatively, D is TRBD2 (5 bases). Germline assignment: CDR1 SGHTS and CDR2 YDEGEE. V lost 7 bases, J lost 2 bases, and 18 bases lay in between. There are 15 residues in the CDR3. In nucleotides, the CDR3 is TGTGCCAGCTTCGGGGTGGGCAGAGAACAAGAGACCCAGTACTTC. Its protein is CASFGVGREQETQYF.

This sequence joins TRBV19 and TRBJ2-7, with D maybe TRBD1 (5 bases). The CDR3 runs to 13 residues. Germline V CDR1 and CDR2: LNHDA, SQIVND (reference sequence). Trimming shortened V by 5 bases and J by 4 bases, and 12 bases separated the two germline ends. The CDR3: CASSSTGLYEQYF. The CDR3 coding sequence is TGTGCCAGTAGTTCAACAGGCCTATACGAGCAGTACTTC.

This CDR3 reads CASSLAGQGNTGELFF. In DNA form, the CDR3 reads TGTGCCAGCAGCTTAGCGGGACAGGGGAACACCGGGGAGCTGTTTTTT. This chain links TRBV7-9 with TRBJ2-2; 9 bases line up with TRBD1. This CDR3 region has 16 residues. CDR1 and CDR2 (germline): SEHNR, FQNEAQ (reference sequence). V lost 0 bases, J lost 1 base, and 0 bases stayed unmatched. Supplemented by reference TRBV7-9 and TRBJ2-2, the full variable domain reads DTGVSQNPRHKITKRGQNVTFRCDPISEHNRLYWYRQTLGQGPEFLTYFQNEAQLEKSRLLSDRFSAERPKGSFSTLEIQRTEQGDSAMYLCASSLAGQGNTGELFFGEGSRLTVL.

This sequence joins TRBV10-3 and TRBJ2-7; 7 nucleotides agree with TRBD2. The CDR3 has 17 amino acids. Looked up from germline, CDR1 is ENHRY and CDR2 is SYGVKD. The ends lost 6 bases at V and 5 bases at J; junction bases unmatched: 19. The CDR3 nucleotides are TGTGCCATCAGAGCTGGCGGGAGAGGGAAAAACTGGCACGAGCAGTACTTC. Protein product: CAIRAGGRGKNWHEQYF.

V is TRBV7-2 and J is TRBJ2-7; 9 nucleotides line up with TRBD1. V lost 4 bases, J lost 3 bases, and 4 bases stayed unmatched. Germline CDR1 is SGHTA and CDR2 is FQGNSA. The CDR3 spans 14 residues. The chain's CDR3 is CASSSTGGDYEQYF. CDR3 coding DNA: TGTGCCAGCAGCTCGACAGGGGGGGACTACGAGCAGTACTTC. Full variable domain (rest looked up from reference TRBV7-2 and TRBJ2-7): GAGVSQSPSNKVTEKGKDVELRCDPISGHTALYWYRQSLGQGLEFLIYFQGNSAPDKSGLPSDRFSAERTGGSVSTLTIQRTQQEDSAVYLCASSSTGGDYEQYFGPGTRLTVT.

This rearrangement joins TRBV4-2 to TRBJ2-7, with D possibly being TRBD2 (6 bases). The CDR3 contains 15 residues. From germline, CDR1 is LGHNA and CDR2 YNFKEQ. The ends were cut back, 1 base at V and 2 bases at J, with 12 bases in the middle. CDR3 nucleotides: TGTGCCAGCAGCCAAGGGCCGGGGGAAGCCTACGAGCAGTACTTC. Protein: CASSQGPGEAYEQYF.

The chain couples TRBV6-5 to TRBJ2-7; 9 nucleotides agree with TRBD1. This CDR3 has 13 amino acids. The germline V gene has CDR1 MNHEY and CDR2 SVGAGI. With 9 bases clipped from V and 6 bases from J, the junction kept 9 bases outside the gene matches. CDR3 residues: CARIRTGEGEQYF. Written as DNA, the CDR3 is TGTGCCAGAATTCGGACAGGGGAAGGCGAGCAGTACTTC.

This chain uses TRBV28 with TRBJ2-5; D unresolved. The CDR3 is made up of 12 amino acids. Germline CDR1 reads MDHEN; CDR2 reads SYDVKM. The V end was cut by 8 bases, the J end by 1 base, with 8 bases between. The CDR3 DNA is TGTGCCAGCTCCGGATCCCAAGAGACCCAGTACTTC. Protein sequence: CASSGSQETQYF. The full variable domain, with the rest looked up from reference TRBV28 and TRBJ2-5, is DVKVTQSSRYLVKRTGEKVFLECVQDMDHENMFWYRQDPGLGLRLIYFSYDVKMKEKGDIPEGYSVSREKKERFSLILESASTNQTSMYLCASSGSQETQYFGPGTRLLVL.